These 4 T cell receptor beta chains came from one sample sequenced in a study of CD8+CD57+ T cells in acquired aplastic anemia. Genomic DNA, serving as template, underwent TCR beta VDJ and CDR3 profiling. MiXCR, applied by TCRdb to the reads, yields one record per CDR3 protein. Of 250,000 to 300,000 distinct CDR3 sequences listed, approximately 58% are singletons. Patients picked for sequencing had shown CD8+CD57+ cell expansion detected by flow cytometry. The sample consisted of sorted CD4+, CD8+, or CD8+CD57+ T cells (not recorded which) from PBMCs. The receptors were sampled from a human donor with aplastic anemia.

This clonotype appeared a few times. Given a much more abundant clone one base away, this may be a read error. The rearrangement links TRBV20-1 to TRBJ1-4, with D unresolved. This CDR3 region has 16 residues. V was cut by 4 bases and J by 0 bases, with 15 bases left in between. Germline V gives CDR1 DFQATT, CDR2 SNEGSKA (reference sequence). The CDR3 region is CSAIGSSGATNEKLFF. In DNA form, the CDR3 reads TGCAGTGCTATTGGTAGTTCAGGAGCAACTAATGAAAAACTGTTTTTT.

This clonotype occurred a few times. A read error is possible here, since a much larger clone lies one base away. The chain joins TRBV6-5 to TRBJ1-1; the D gene is possibly TRBD1 (5 bases). Germline V gene lookup returns CDR1 MNHEY and CDR2 SVGAGI. This CDR3 comprises 13 residues. The CDR3 protein is CASSGDLNIEAFF. The CDR3 nucleotides are TGTGCCAGCAGCGGGGACCTGAACATTGAAGCTTTCTTT.

Ten or more counts support this clonotype. V gene TRBV12-5 combines with J gene TRBJ2-1; D is ambiguous. The CDR3 contains 12 residues. Trimming shortened V by 0 bases and J by 16 bases, and 13 bases separated the two germline ends. Germline CDR1 is LGHNT and CDR2 is FRNRAP. The DNA of the CDR3 is TGTGCTAGTGGTTTGGTCTTGGGCAGCCTTTTCTTC. Translated: CASGLVLGSLFF.

J is TRBJ1-2 and V is TRBV4-3; unclear D gene. The length of the CDR3 is 13 residues. Germline CDR1 and CDR2: LGHNA and YSLEER. V was clipped by 4 bases and J by 4 bases, with 10 bases between them. DNA of the CDR3: TGCGCCAGCAGCCGAGAGGGCCTCTATGGCTACACCTTC. Amino acid sequence: CASSREGLYGYTF.